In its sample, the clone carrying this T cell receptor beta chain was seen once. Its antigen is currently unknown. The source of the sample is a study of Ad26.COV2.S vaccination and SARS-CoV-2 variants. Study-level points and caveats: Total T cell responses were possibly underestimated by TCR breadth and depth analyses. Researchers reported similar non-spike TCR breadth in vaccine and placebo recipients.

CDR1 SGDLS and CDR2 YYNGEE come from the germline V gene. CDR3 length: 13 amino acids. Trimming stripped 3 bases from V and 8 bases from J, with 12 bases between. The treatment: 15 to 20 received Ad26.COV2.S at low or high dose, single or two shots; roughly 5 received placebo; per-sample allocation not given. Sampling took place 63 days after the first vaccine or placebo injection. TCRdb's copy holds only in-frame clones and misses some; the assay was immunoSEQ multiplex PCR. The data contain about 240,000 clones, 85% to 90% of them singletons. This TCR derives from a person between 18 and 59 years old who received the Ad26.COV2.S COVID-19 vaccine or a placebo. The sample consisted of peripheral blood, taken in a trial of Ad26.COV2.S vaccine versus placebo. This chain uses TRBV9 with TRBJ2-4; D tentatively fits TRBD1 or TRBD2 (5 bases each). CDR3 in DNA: TGTGCCAGCAGCGGAACTAGGGGCGACATTCAGTACTTC. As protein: CASSGTRGDIQYF.